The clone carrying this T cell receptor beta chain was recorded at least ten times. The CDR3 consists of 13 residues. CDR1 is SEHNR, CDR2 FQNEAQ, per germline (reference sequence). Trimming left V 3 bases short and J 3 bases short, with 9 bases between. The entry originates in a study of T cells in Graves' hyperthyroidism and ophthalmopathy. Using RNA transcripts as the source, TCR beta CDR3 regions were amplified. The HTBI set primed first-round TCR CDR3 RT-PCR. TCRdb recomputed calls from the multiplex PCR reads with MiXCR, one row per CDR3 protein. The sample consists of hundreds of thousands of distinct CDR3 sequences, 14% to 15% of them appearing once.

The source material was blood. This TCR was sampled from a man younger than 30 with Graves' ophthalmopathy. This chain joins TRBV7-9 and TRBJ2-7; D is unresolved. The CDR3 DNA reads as TGTGCCAGCAGCTTTGGGCTCTACTACGAGCAGTACTTC. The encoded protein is CASSFGLYYEQYF. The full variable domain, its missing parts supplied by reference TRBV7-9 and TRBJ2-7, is DTGVSQNPRHKITKRGQNVTFRCDPISEHNRLYWYRQTLGQGPEFLTYFQNEAQLEKSRLLSDRFSAERPKGSFSTLEIQRTEQGDSAMYLCASSFGLYYEQYFGPGTRLTVT.